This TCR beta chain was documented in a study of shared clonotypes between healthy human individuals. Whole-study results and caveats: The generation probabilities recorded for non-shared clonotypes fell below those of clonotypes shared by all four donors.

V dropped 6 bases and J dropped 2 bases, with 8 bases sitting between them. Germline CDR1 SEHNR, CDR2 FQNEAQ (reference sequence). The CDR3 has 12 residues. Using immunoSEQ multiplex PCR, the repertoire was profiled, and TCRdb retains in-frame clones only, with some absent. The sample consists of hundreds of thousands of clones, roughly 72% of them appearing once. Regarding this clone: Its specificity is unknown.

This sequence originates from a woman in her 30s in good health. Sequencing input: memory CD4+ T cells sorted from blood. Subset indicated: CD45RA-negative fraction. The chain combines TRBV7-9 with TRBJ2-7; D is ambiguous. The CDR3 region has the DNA TGTGCCAGCAGTCTCCAGCCCTACGAGCAGTACTTC. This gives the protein CASSLQPYEQYF.